This T cell receptor beta chain is from a study of cytomegalovirus exposure and HLA in healthy donors. Study conclusions and caveats: Per a prior analysis, the majority of TCR beta V segments were productive roughly 87% or roughly 30% of the time.

Worth noting for this clone: Its antigen is currently unknown.

Both 60 Vbeta primers and 13 Jbeta primers went into the PCR. TCRdb's table, derived via immunoSEQ multiplex PCR, lists solely in-frame clones and lacks some. Of about 100,000 clones detected, more than 70% appear once; the ten largest clones hold about 4.3%. The ends were cut back, 2 bases at V and 5 bases at J, with 4 bases in the middle. This CDR3 region has 12 residues. Germline V gene lookup returns CDR1 MNHEY and CDR2 SMNVEV (reference sequence). The sequence was obtained from a man aged 25-45 years in good health and CMV-seronegative. The chain recombines TRBV27 with TRBJ2-1; D gene unclear. The sample consisted of PBMCs. CDR3: CASSLIDNEQFF. For the CDR3, the DNA is TGTGCCAGCAGTTTAATCGACAATGAGCAGTTCTTC.